This TCR beta chain was found in a study of shared clonotypes between healthy human individuals. Generated by immunoSEQ multiplex PCR, the TCRdb table keeps only in-frame clones and is missing some. Among around 300,000 clones listed, around 90% were seen once. This clone was picked up one time. Sequenced material: memory CD8+ T cells sorted from blood. Described subset: CD45RO+ cells pooled with CCR7-negative TemRA cells. This TCR came from a man between 18 and 29 years old in good health.

This CDR3 is CASSQALFGQLSYEQYF. The CDR3, as DNA: TGCGCCAGCAGCCAAGCTTTATTTGGACAGCTGTCCTACGAGCAGTACTTC. The chain employs TRBV4-1 and TRBJ2-7, with D possibly TRBD1 on 6 matching bases. CDR1 and CDR2 (germline): MGHRA, YSYEKL. Trimming left V 1 base short and J 1 base short, with 17 bases between. The CDR3 is made up of 17 amino acids.